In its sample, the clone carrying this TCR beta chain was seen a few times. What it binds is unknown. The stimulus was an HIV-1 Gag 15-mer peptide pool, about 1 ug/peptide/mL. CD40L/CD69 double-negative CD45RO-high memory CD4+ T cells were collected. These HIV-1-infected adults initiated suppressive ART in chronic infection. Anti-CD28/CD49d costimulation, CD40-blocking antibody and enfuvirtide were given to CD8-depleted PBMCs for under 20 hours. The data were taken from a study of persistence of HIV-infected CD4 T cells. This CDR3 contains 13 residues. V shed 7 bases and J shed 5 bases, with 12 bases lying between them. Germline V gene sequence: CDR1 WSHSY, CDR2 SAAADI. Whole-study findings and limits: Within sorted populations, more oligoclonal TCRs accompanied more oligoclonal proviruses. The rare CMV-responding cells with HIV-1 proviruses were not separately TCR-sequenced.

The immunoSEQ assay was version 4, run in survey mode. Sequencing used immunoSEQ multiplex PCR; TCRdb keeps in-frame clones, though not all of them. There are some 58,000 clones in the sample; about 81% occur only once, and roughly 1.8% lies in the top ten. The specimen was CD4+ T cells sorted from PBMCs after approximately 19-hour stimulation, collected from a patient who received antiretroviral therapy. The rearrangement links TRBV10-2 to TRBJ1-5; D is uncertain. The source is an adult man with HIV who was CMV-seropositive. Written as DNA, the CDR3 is TGCGCCAGCAATCCGACACTTTATCAGCCCCAGCATTTT. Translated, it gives CASNPTLYQPQHF.